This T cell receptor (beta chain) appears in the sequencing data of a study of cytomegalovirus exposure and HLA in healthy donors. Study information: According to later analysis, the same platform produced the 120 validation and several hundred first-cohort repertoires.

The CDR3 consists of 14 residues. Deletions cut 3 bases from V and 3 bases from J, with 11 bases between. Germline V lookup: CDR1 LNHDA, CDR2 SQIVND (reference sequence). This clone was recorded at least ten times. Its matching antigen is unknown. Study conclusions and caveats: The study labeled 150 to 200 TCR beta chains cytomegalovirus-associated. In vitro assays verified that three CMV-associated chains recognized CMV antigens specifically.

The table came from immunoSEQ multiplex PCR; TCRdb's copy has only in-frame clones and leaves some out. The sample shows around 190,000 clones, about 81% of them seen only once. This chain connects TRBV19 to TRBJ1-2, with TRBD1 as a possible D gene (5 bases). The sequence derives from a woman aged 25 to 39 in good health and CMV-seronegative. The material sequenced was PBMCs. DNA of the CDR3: TGTGCCAGTAGTATTCGGACAAATTACTATGGCTACACCTTC. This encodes CASSIRTNYYGYTF.